The clone carrying this T cell receptor (beta chain) has a count of ten or more. No antigen is known for it. CD8+CD57+ cell expansion, shown by flow cytometry, had occurred in the patients selected for sequencing. All patients were therapy-naive when blood was sampled. The data originate from a study of CD8+CD57+ T cells in acquired aplastic anemia. Study-wide context: The average for DNA from sorted CD4+ and CD8+ cells was 3.2 ug. Study-wide results and caveats: No significant difference in CD8+ Simpson's diversity was found between patients and controls. Comparison of patients with controls identified 25 to 35 shared CD8+ CDR3 sequences.

The CDR3 spans 15 residues. Losses at the gene ends were 7 bases for V and 10 bases for J; bases not matched to a gene: 12. The germline V gene encodes CDR1 LNHDA and CDR2 SQIVND (reference sequence). Genomic DNA, the template, was used for profiling of the TCR beta VDJ and CDR3. TCRdb re-called the reads with MiXCR, one entry per CDR3 protein. This sample has about 160,000 distinct CDR3 sequences, with around 48% found just once. This TCR came from a human donor with aplastic anemia. The sequenced sample consisted of sorted CD4+, CD8+, or CD8+CD57+ T cells (not recorded which) from PBMCs. The chain is built from TRBV19 and TRBJ2-1; 11 nucleotides align to TRBD2. CDR3 residues: CASTSLAGGRWEQFF. In nucleotides, the CDR3 is TGTGCCAGTACTTCGCTAGCGGGAGGCCGTTGGGAGCAGTTCTTC.